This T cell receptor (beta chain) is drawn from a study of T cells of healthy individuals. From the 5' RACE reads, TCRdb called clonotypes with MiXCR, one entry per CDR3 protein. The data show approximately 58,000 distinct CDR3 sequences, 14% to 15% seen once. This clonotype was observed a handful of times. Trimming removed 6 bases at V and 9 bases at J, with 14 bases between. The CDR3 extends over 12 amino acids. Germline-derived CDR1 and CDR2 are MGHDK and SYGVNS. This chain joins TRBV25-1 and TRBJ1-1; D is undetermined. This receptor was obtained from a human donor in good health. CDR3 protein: CASRGQGLQAFF. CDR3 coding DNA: TGTGCCAGCAGAGGCCAAGGGCTCCAAGCTTTCTTT.